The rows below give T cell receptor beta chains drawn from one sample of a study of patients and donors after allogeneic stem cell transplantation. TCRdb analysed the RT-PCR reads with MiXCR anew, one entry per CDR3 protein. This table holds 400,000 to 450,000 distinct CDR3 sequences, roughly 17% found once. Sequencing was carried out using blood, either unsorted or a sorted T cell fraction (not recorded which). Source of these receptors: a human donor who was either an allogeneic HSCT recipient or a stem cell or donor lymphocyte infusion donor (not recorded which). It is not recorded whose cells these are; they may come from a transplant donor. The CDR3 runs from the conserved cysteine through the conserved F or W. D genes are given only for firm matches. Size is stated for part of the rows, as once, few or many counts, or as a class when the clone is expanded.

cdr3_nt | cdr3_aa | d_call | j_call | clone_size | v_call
TGTGCCAGCGGATGGCGCAATCAGCCCCAGCATTTT | CASGWRNQPQHF | - | TRBJ1-5 | many | TRBV6-1
TGTGCCAGCAGCTCTGGACAGGGGAATCACCCCCAGCATTTT | CASSSGQGNHPQHF | TRBD1 | TRBJ1-5 | few | TRBV7-2
TGTGCCAGCAGCTTAGGAGGGGACGGGGTAGAAGAGACCCAGTACTTC | CASSLGGDGVEETQYF | - | TRBJ2-5 | few | TRBV11-3
TGTGCCAGCAGTGAAGGGTGGGGGGGATCCTACGAGCAGTACTTC | CASSEGWGGSYEQYF | TRBD2 | TRBJ2-7 | - | TRBV2
TGTGCCAGCAGCTCTGGACAGGGGATTGGTGGCTACACCTTC | CASSSGQGIGGYTF | TRBD1 | TRBJ1-2 | few | TRBV5-6
TGCAGCACGACCCCAGGCTACACTGAAGCTTTCTTT | CSTTPGYTEAFF | - | TRBJ1-1 | - | TRBV29-1
TGTGCCACCAGCAGACTTACACCGGGACAGGGCTTAGGAAAACTGTTTTTT | CATSRLTPGQGLGKLFF | TRBD1 | TRBJ1-4 | - | TRBV15
TGTGCCAGCAGCCAACGTAAGGGGGCGAACACCGGGGAGCTGTTTTTT | CASSQRKGANTGELFF | - | TRBJ2-2 | - | TRBV14
TGTGCCAGCAGCTGGAGATCACCGGGACTAGCGGCCGACAATGAGCAGTTCTTC | CASSWRSPGLAADNEQFF | TRBD2 | TRBJ2-1 | few | TRBV11-1
TGTGCCAGCAGCGGGGGGAGCGGGAGGATAGCAGAGACCCAGTACTTC | CASSGGSGRIAETQYF | TRBD2 | TRBJ2-5 | - | TRBV9
TGTGCCAGTAGTCTAAGAGGACCCTCCAGCTACACCTTC | CASSLRGPSSYTF | - | TRBJ1-2 | - | TRBV19
TGCAGCGTTAGAATCTCCTCGCGAGGTTCCTACGAGCAGTACTTC | CSVRISSRGSYEQYF | - | TRBJ2-7 | few | TRBV29-1